A single sample gave rise to the 19 T cell receptor beta chains below, sequenced in a study of monozygotic twins with cystic fibrosis. Measured with immunoSEQ multiplex PCR; TCRdb has only the in-frame clones, and not every one. This sample has some 32,000 clones, with nearly 98% found just once. The source material was blood. The receptors here all came from a girl aged 2 to 10 with cystic fibrosis.

V usage is TRBV15 and J usage is TRBJ1-6; 9 nucleotides match TRBD1. V trimming: 6 bases; J trimming: 5 bases; junction bases outside the gene matches: 5. CDR1 and CDR2 (germline): LNHNV, YYDKDF (reference sequence). The CDR3 runs to 15 residues. The CDR3 region is CATRPRTGDNSPLHF. CDR3 in DNA: TGTGCCACCAGGCCTCGGACAGGGGATAATTCACCCCTCCACTTT.

The chain is built from TRBV27 and TRBJ1-6; the D is unclear. The CDR3 length is 18 residues. CDR1 is MNHEY and CDR2 is SMNVEV in the germline V gene (reference sequence). Trimming pared 1 base from V and 0 bases from J, leaving 13 bases between. CDR3 sequence reads: CASSLWAQSSSYNSPLHF. The DNA for the CDR3 is TGTGCCAGCAGTTTATGGGCGCAGTCAAGCTCCTATAATTCACCCCTCCACTTT.

V usage is TRBV7-2 and J usage is TRBJ1-5; D not resolved. The ends were cut back, 3 bases at V and 1 base at J, with 7 bases in the middle. The CDR3 is 14 residues long. The germline V gene encodes CDR1 SGHTA and CDR2 FQGNSA. This CDR3 reads CASSFRGSNQPQHF. CDR3 bases: TGTGCCAGCAGCTTCAGAGGAAGCAATCAGCCCCAGCATTTT.

This chain uses TRBV5-6 with TRBJ1-2; D unclear. Germline lookup yields CDR1 SGHDT and CDR2 YYEEEE. Trimming cost V 4 bases and J 4 bases, with 11 bases left between them. The CDR3 is 13 residues long. CDR3 amino acids: CASSLDGSYGYTF. The CDR3 nucleotides read TGTGCCAGCAGCCTCGACGGGAGCTATGGCTACACCTTC.

The rearrangement uses TRBV5-6 and TRBJ2-7, with TRBD2 matching 9 bases. The CDR3 totals 15 residues. The J segment lost 7 bases and the V segment lost 1 base, leaving 9 bases of the junction unmatched. Germline assignment: CDR1 SGHDT and CDR2 YYEEEE. CDR3 coding DNA: TGTGCCAGCAGCTTGTTAGCGGGAGAACCGGGGGAGCAGTACTTC. This translates into CASSLLAGEPGEQYF.

This clone was detected only once. The rearrangement joins TRBV6-5 to TRBJ2-5; TRBD1 agrees at 10 bases. V trimming: 6 bases; J trimming: 7 bases; junction bases outside the gene matches: 8. This CDR3 contains 14 residues. Looked up from germline, CDR1 is MNHEY and CDR2 is SVGAGI. The CDR3 spells CASSLGQGEATQYF. The DNA of the CDR3 is TGTGCCAGCAGCCTAGGACAGGGGGAAGCGACCCAGTACTTC.

V and J are TRBV5-1 and TRBJ1-2, with a weak D call TRBD1 (6 bases). The CDR3 length is 17 residues. V was clipped by 0 bases and J by 4 bases, with 19 bases between them. CDR1 is SGHRS, CDR2 YFSETQ, per germline. The CDR3 DNA follows: TGCGCCAGCAGCTTGGCATACACACAGGGTCACGGCTATGGCTACACCTTC. The encoded protein is CASSLAYTQGHGYGYTF.

This clone was detected once. The V and J genes are TRBV19 and TRBJ2-3; TRBD1 might be the D (5 bases). The CDR3 length is 16 residues. The germline V and J ends were trimmed by 2 bases and 0 bases, with 12 bases remaining between them. Germline V gene sequence: CDR1 LNHDA, CDR2 SQIVND (reference sequence). The CDR3 DNA reads as TGTGCCAGTAGTATAACGCCAGACAGTAGCACAGATACGCAGTATTTT. Translation gives CASSITPDSSTDTQYF. The whole variable domain, remainder taken from reference TRBV19 and TRBJ2-3, is DGGITQSPKYLFRKEGQNVTLSCEQNLNHDAMYWYRQDPGQGLRLIYYSQIVNDFQKGDIAEGYSVSREKKESFPLTVTSAQKNPTAFYLCASSITPDSSTDTQYFGPGTRLTVL.

V and J are TRBV5-5 and TRBJ2-1, with 11 bases identical to TRBD2. V gave up 2 bases and J gave up 8 bases; unmatched junction bases: 3. The CDR3 is 14 residues long. From germline, CDR1 is SGHKS and CDR2 YYEKEE (reference sequence). In DNA, the CDR3 is TGTGCCAGCAGCTTCCTAGCGGGAGGCGATGAGCAGTTCTTC. Translating it yields CASSFLAGGDEQFF.

This rearrangement joins TRBV15 to TRBJ1-1, with 10 positions matching TRBD1. V was clipped by 4 bases and J by 5 bases; unmatched bases: 7. Germline CDR1 LNHNV, CDR2 YYDKDF (reference sequence). The CDR3 runs 15 residues. CDR3 loop: CATSIDRGLGTEAFF. CDR3 coding DNA: TGTGCCACCAGCATTGACAGGGGGCTAGGGACTGAAGCTTTCTTT.

J is TRBJ2-3 and V is TRBV5-1, with D perhaps TRBD2 (6 bases). V was cut by 4 bases and J by 0 bases, with 18 bases left in between. Germline V gene data show CDR1 as SGHRS and CDR2 as YFSETQ. The CDR3 has 17 amino acids. CDR3 sequence reads: CASSQPDGGWSTDTQYF. For the CDR3, the DNA is TGCGCCAGCAGCCAACCCGACGGGGGATGGAGCACAGATACGCAGTATTTT. The entire variable domain, with the rest obtained from reference TRBV5-1 and TRBJ2-3, is as follows: KAGVTQTPRYLIKTRGQQVTLSCSPISGHRSVSWYQQTPGQGLQFLFEYFSETQRNKGNFPGRFSGRQFSNSRSEMNVSTLELGDSALYLCASSQPDGGWSTDTQYFGPGTRLTVL.

The V and J genes are TRBV5-1 and TRBJ2-1, with D perhaps matching TRBD2 (6 bases). This CDR3 contains 15 residues. V was trimmed by 2 bases and J by 4 bases, leaving 13 bases between them. Germline V lookup: CDR1 SGHRS, CDR2 YFSETQ. CDR3 coding DNA: TGCGCCAGCAGCTTTACGGGAGAAACTTACAATGAGCAGTTCTTC. Translation gives CASSFTGETYNEQFF.

The chain is built from TRBV29-1 and TRBJ2-1; D unclear. The CDR3 consists of 14 residues. CDR1 is SQVTM and CDR2 is ANQGSEA in the germline V gene. V was pared by 3 bases and J by 4 bases, with 13 bases between. The DNA of the CDR3 is TGCAGCGTTGAGTTGGGCCCTCCGTACAATGAGCAGTTCTTC. It yields the protein CSVELGPPYNEQFF.

The genes are TRBV13 and TRBJ1-2; D not certain. Trimming stripped 5 bases from V and 2 bases from J, with 9 bases between. Germline CDR1 reads PRHDT; CDR2 reads FYEKMQ (reference sequence). CDR3 length: 13 amino acids. DNA of the CDR3: TGTGCCAGCAGCACGACAAGAAACTATGGCTACACCTTC. This encodes CASSTTRNYGYTF.

The V call is TRBV6-1, the J call TRBJ2-7; 8 positions agree with TRBD1. After removal of 4 bases from V and 6 bases from J, the junction contained 8 bases not matched to a gene. The CDR3 contains 14 residues. Germline-derived CDR1 and CDR2 are MNHNS and SASEGT. CDR3 nucleotide sequence: TGTGCCAGCAGTGCCGACAGGGGAGGAATCGAGCAGTACTTC. Translating gives CASSADRGGIEQYF.

The genes are TRBV27 and TRBJ2-7, with 7 bases identical to TRBD1. Germline-derived CDR1 and CDR2 are MNHEY and SMNVEV (reference sequence). The V segment lost 2 bases and the J segment 6 bases; nucleotides outside the gene matches: 10. The CDR3 length is 15 residues. CDR3 loop: CASSLDPTGVPEQYF. The DNA for the CDR3 is TGTGCCAGCAGTTTAGATCCCACAGGGGTCCCCGAGCAGTACTTC.

This chain joins TRBV19 and TRBJ1-5; 7 nucleotides line up with TRBD1. V was pared by 4 bases and J by 2 bases, with 8 bases of the junction left unmatched. CDR3 length equals 16 residues. Per the germline V gene, CDR1 is LNHDA and CDR2 is SQIVND (reference sequence). DNA for the CDR3: TGTGCCAGTAGTAAGTCGGCAGGGGGAGGCAATCAGCCCCAGCATTTT. This codes for CASSKSAGGGNQPQHF.

V gene TRBV7-6 combines with J gene TRBJ1-2; D remains ambiguous. The CDR3 sequence is 12 residues long. Deletions cut 8 bases from V and 0 bases from J, with 7 bases between. CDR1 and CDR2 from the germline V gene are SGHVS and FNYEAQ. The CDR3 reads CASGESNYGYTF. The DNA of the CDR3 is TGTGCCAGCGGCGAGTCTAACTATGGCTACACCTTC.

This chain connects TRBV7-6 to TRBJ2-1; 11 nucleotides agree with TRBD2. This CDR3 has 15 residues. CDR1 is SGHVS, CDR2 FNYEAQ, per germline. V was pared by 5 bases and J by 9 bases, with 9 bases of the junction left unmatched. This CDR3 reads CASSVTSGSPGEQFF. The CDR3 region has the DNA TGTGCCAGCAGCGTAACTAGCGGGAGTCCAGGTGAGCAGTTCTTC.